This T cell receptor beta chain was recorded in a study of radiotherapy plus CTLA-4 blockade in lung cancer (dated by TCRdb to 2016 to 2019). Study-level background: Among enrolled patients, 15% to 20% had an objective response and 25% to 35% reached disease control.

In regard to this clone: No cognate antigen has been identified for it. The record has no base qualities; no much larger clone is one base away.

Here is what the overall study found, with its caveats: After treatment with radiotherapy and ipilimumab, TCR clones that came from tumors expanded in the peripheral blood. The strongest predictors of response were reported to be early dynamic shifts in blood T cell clones along with a rise in serum interferon-beta following radiation.

The CDR3 runs 15 amino acids, cysteine and phenylalanine included. The retained sequence is limited to the CDR3, 45 bases, with the frame set at the first base. V is shortened by 8 bases, J by 1 base, and the region joining them spans 17 bases. The germline V gene specifies SGHAT as CDR1 and FQNNGV as CDR2. Library prep was done by the immunoSEQ multiplex PCR assay. Here the immuneACCESS table is served through TCRdb, limited to in-frame sequences with V and J called. Missing clones are a known gap in these copies; in checked studies unresolved V genes cover under half, and the rest lacks a known reason. This sample lists 53,000 or so clones; approximately 76% were detected once. The top ten hold approximately 10% of the sample. In this study, focal radiation therapy paired with CTLA-4 blockade (ipilimumab) was tested in patients who had chemo-refractory metastatic non-small-cell lung cancer.

The chain uses TRBV11-2 and TRBJ1-1; tentative D gene TRBD1, with 5 bases matching. The source material was peripheral blood, sampled from a patient treated with radiotherapy plus ipilimumab. The clonotype originates from a human donor with non-small cell lung cancer who had stable disease on radiotherapy plus ipilimumab. The sequenced DNA: TGTGCCAGCCGACGGGAGGGGCAAAGGAACACTGAAGCTTTCTTT. Translation gives CASRREGQRNTEAFF.